The 24 T cell receptor beta chains given below trace back to one sample, sequenced in a study of vaccination and CD4 T cells after COVID-19 (dated by TCRdb to 2021 to 2024). The library was built by means of PCR. Instrument used: Illumina iSeq 100. DNA from cultured CD4+ T cells was subjected to TCR sequencing with the Oncomine TCR Beta short-read assay at the Johns Hopkins FTIC core. In-frame beta chains were kept once TCRdb had trimmed the public reads at Q25 with fastp and called clones with MiXCR. Duplicate CDR3 protein sequences are folded into a single record with the most common DNA and genes. This sample has approximately 15,000 distinct CDR3 sequences in its table, and around 46% of those were observed once. The top ten hold around 12% of the sample. The antigens for these receptors are not known. This specimen's treatment or condition label, interpreted: roughly 10-day PBMC culture with coronavirus spike peptide pools or control peptides (ViraFEST assay).

The sequencing input was CD4+ T cells from blood, cultured in vitro. These receptors came from a human donor who had recovered from COVID-19.

In this sample, this clonotype turned up a few times. DNA for the CDR3: TGCGCCAGCAGCTTCGGGGCAGCTATGAACACTGAAGCTTTCTTT. Amino acids: CASSFGAAMNTEAFF. V and J are TRBV5-1 and TRBJ1-1; perhaps TRBD1 as D (5 bases). Germline CDR1 SGHRS, CDR2 YFSETQ. CDR3 size: 15 residues. Trimming pared 2 bases from V and 0 bases from J, leaving 11 bases between.

The genes are TRBV7-2 and TRBJ1-5; D gene ambiguous. There are 12 residues in the CDR3. Looked up from germline, CDR1 is SGHTA and CDR2 is FQGNSA. V lost 3 bases and J lost 7, with 7 bases in between. In nucleotides, the CDR3 is TGTGCCAGCAGCTTTTCGGGGCAGCCCCAGCATTTT. This encodes CASSFSGQPQHF.

This clonotype is labeled as medium-sized. The rearrangement uses TRBV6-5 and TRBJ2-1, with 10 bases that match TRBD2. CDR1 and CDR2 (germline): MNHEY, SVGAGI. Germline trimming cut 2 bases from V and 5 bases from J; bases unmatched to any gene: 12. The CDR3 extends over 18 amino acids. CDR3 nucleotides: TGTGCCAGCAGTTACCGGGTTAAGACTAGCGGGTCCCACAATGAGCAGTTCTTC. It encodes CASSYRVKTSGSHNEQFF.

There are a few counts of this clonotype. J is TRBJ1-5 and V is TRBV12-3 or TRBV12-4; D is ambiguous. The V end lost 8 bases, the J end lost 4 bases, and 15 bases lay between the germline ends. This CDR3 region has 14 residues. CDR3 sequence reads: CASAASNTNQPQHF. The CDR3 region has the DNA TGTGCCAGCGCGGCCTCAAATACTAATCAGCCCCAGCATTTT.

V and J are TRBV24-1 and TRBJ1-5; D is ambiguous. The V gene's germline CDR1 is KGHDR and CDR2 SFDVKD. V lost 4 bases and J 10 bases, leaving 10 bases between the germline ends. The CDR3 is made up of 12 amino acids. CDR3 in DNA: TGTGCCACCAGTGACCCACAGAACCCCCAGCATTTT. Translated: CATSDPQNPQHF.

This chain joins TRBV24-1 and TRBJ1-2, with D possibly being TRBD1 (6 bases). The germline V and J ends were trimmed by 3 bases and 6 bases, with 10 bases remaining between them. Per germline, CDR1 KGHDR and CDR2 SFDVKD. The CDR3 is 13 amino acids. CDR3 bases: TGTGCCACCAGTGATCAGGGGTTCAATGGCTACACCTTC. As protein: CATSDQGFNGYTF.

The genes are TRBV20-1 and TRBJ2-5, with 7 positions matching TRBD2. Per the germline V gene, CDR1 is DFQATT and CDR2 is SNEGSKA (reference sequence). J was trimmed by 0 bases and V by 7 bases; bases with no gene match: 11. The CDR3 totals 15 residues. The CDR3 nucleotides are TGCAGTGTCAGAGGTATCCTAGCGGACCAAGAGACCCAGTACTTC. Translated, it gives CSVRGILADQETQYF.

The chain joins TRBV20-1 to TRBJ1-1; a weak D match, TRBD1 (5 bases). CDR1 and CDR2 from the germline V gene are DFQATT and SNEGSKA (reference sequence). V was cut by 6 bases and J by 0 bases, with 23 bases left in between. This CDR3 has 17 amino acids. CDR3 residues: CSAKGAGRTNMNTEAFF. The CDR3 DNA follows: TGCAGTGCCAAAGGGGCAGGACGGACCAATATGAACACTGAAGCTTTCTTT.

The V call is TRBV19, the J call TRBJ2-7; D unresolved. Trimming took off 4 bases at V and 0 bases at J, with 13 bases between the two ends. The CDR3 spans 15 residues. Germline V gives CDR1 LNHDA, CDR2 SQIVND (reference sequence). The DNA of the CDR3 is TGTGCCAGTAGTACCCAAATAACCACCTCCTACGAGCAGTACTTC. It specifies CASSTQITTSYEQYF.

This clonotype was seen more than once but under ten times. The chain combines TRBV12-3 or TRBV12-4 with TRBJ1-5; D is unresolved. This CDR3 has 15 amino acids. Trimming pared 7 bases from V and 2 bases from J, leaving 15 bases between. DNA of the CDR3: TGTGCCAGCACCCGAGACCCGGGCGGCAATCAGCCCCAGCATTTT. This gives the protein CASTRDPGGNQPQHF.

The rearrangement uses TRBV2 and TRBJ2-7; TRBD1 might be the D (5 bases). V gave up 2 bases and J gave up 9 bases, with 8 bases separating them. From germline, CDR1 is SNHLY and CDR2 FYNNEI. The CDR3 is 11 residues long. The CDR3 nucleotides are TGTGCCAGCAGTGAACAGGGATGGCAGTACTTC. As protein: CASSEQGWQYF.

The chain uses TRBV20-1 and TRBJ2-7, with 7 bases aligning to TRBD2. The CDR3 has 14 residues. Looked up from germline, CDR1 is DFQATT and CDR2 is SNEGSKA (reference sequence). Unmatched junction bases numbered 11, after V lost 6 bases and J lost 3 bases. The CDR3 loop reads CSATPGTTLYEQYF. For the CDR3, the DNA is TGCAGTGCCACACCCGGGACTACCCTCTACGAGCAGTACTTC.

The rearrangement joins TRBV7-2 to TRBJ1-5, with 7 bases lining up with TRBD1. Looked up from germline, CDR1 is SGHTA and CDR2 is FQGNSA. Trimming took 4 bases from V and 6 from J; bases not matched to a gene: 9. This CDR3 contains 15 residues. The CDR3 region has the DNA TGTGCCAGCAGCTCGGGACAGCGCATTAGTCAGCCCCAGCATTTT. The encoded protein is CASSSGQRISQPQHF.

This chain connects TRBV4-2 to TRBJ1-5, with D hard to call. The germline gives CDR1 LGHNA, CDR2 YNFKEQ. This CDR3 is 14 amino acids long. V was clipped by 2 bases and J by 3 bases, with 8 bases between them. The CDR3 spells CASSQSSANQPQHF. The CDR3 nucleotides are TGTGCCAGCAGCCAAAGTTCGGCCAATCAGCCCCAGCATTTT.

V and J are TRBV19 and TRBJ1-3; D remains unclear. V lost 4 bases to trimming and J lost 0 bases, with 13 bases between them. CDR1 is LNHDA and CDR2 is SQIVND in the germline V gene (reference sequence). This CDR3 is built from 16 residues. The CDR3 bases are TGTGCCAGTAGTAACGTGAGAGGGAGCTCTGGAAACACCATATATTTT. Its protein is CASSNVRGSSGNTIYF.

This clonotype came up a few times. This chain joins TRBV20-1 and TRBJ2-3; 7 bases are a match to TRBD2. The V gene's germline CDR1 is DFQATT and CDR2 SNEGSKA (reference sequence). This CDR3 comprises 14 residues. The ends lost 2 bases at V and 2 bases at J; junction bases unmatched: 4. The CDR3 sequence is CSARWGGNTDTQYF. The CDR3, as DNA: TGCAGTGCTAGATGGGGGGGGAACACAGATACGCAGTATTTT.

This clonotype was counted a few times. CDR3 DNA: TGTGCCACCAGTCCGGGGCTCGGACGCTACACCTTC. Residues: CATSPGLGRYTF. V and J are TRBV15 and TRBJ1-2, with D possibly matching TRBD1 (5 bases). Germline CDR1 LNHNV, CDR2 YYDKDF (reference sequence). This CDR3 is built from 12 residues. Between the trimmed V and J ends, which lost 6 bases and 9 bases, there was a span of 14 bases.

This clonotype has only a few counts. The chain has TRBV10-3 and TRBJ2-7, with 9 bases identical to TRBD1. The CDR3 is 14 residues long. Germline loops: CDR1 ENHRY, CDR2 SYGVKD. Germline trimming cut 0 bases from V and 6 bases from J; bases unmatched to any gene: 3. The CDR3 DNA is TGTGCCATCAGTGAGTCGGACAGGGGTTCCGAGCAGTACTTC. Residues: CAISESDRGSEQYF.

This clonotype has only a few counts. This chain links TRBV6-1 with TRBJ1-2; 7 bases align to TRBD1. This CDR3 is built from 13 residues. Trimming took 6 bases from V and 3 from J; bases not matched to a gene: 4. CDR1 and CDR2 from the germline V gene are MNHNS and SASEGT. CDR3 DNA: TGTGCCAGCAGGCGAACAGGGGACTATGGCTACACCTTC. Encoded protein: CASRRTGDYGYTF.

This chain connects TRBV7-9 to TRBJ2-1; D may be TRBD1 or TRBD2 (5 bases each). The CDR3 has 13 residues. Germline V gene lookup returns CDR1 SEHNR and CDR2 FQNEAQ (reference sequence). V was pared by 1 base and J by 10 bases, with 11 bases between. The CDR3 reads CASSLDWDGEQFF. CDR3 DNA: TGTGCCAGCAGCTTAGACTGGGACGGGGAGCAGTTCTTC.

The chain is built from TRBV5-8 and TRBJ2-7; D remains unclear. This CDR3 has 12 amino acids. Trimming removed 4 bases from V and 2 bases from J, with 7 bases in between. Germline V gene lookup returns CDR1 SGHTS and CDR2 YDEGEE. The CDR3: CASSPRTYEQYF. Here the CDR3 DNA reads TGTGCCAGCAGCCCCCGGACCTACGAGCAGTACTTC.

J is TRBJ2-7 and V is TRBV28; D is possibly TRBD2 (5 bases). V shed 6 bases and J shed 0 bases, with 15 bases lying between them. The germline V gene encodes CDR1 MDHEN and CDR2 SYDVKM. The length of the CDR3 is 15 residues. The CDR3 is CASSPQTTSSYEQYF. DNA for the CDR3: TGTGCCAGCAGCCCCCAGACTACGAGCTCCTACGAGCAGTACTTC.

This sequence joins TRBV2 and TRBJ2-1, with D hard to call. Trimming pared 6 bases from V and 10 bases from J, leaving 16 bases between. Germline assignment: CDR1 SNHLY and CDR2 FYNNEI. The CDR3 consists of 13 residues. CDR3 loop: CASRGTAFGEQFF. DNA for the CDR3: TGTGCCAGCAGGGGCACAGCGTTTGGCGAGCAGTTCTTC.

This sequence joins TRBV20-1 and TRBJ2-3, with D maybe TRBD1 (6 bases). V was trimmed by 5 bases and J by 0 bases, leaving 15 bases between them. The CDR3 covers 15 residues. Germline V gene sequence: CDR1 DFQATT, CDR2 SNEGSKA (reference sequence). The DNA of the CDR3 is TGCAGTGCTCCGAAGGCCACAGGGAGCACAGATACGCAGTATTTT. Translation gives CSAPKATGSTDTQYF.